The present T cell receptor (beta chain) was sequenced within a study of blood T cell repertoires in COVID-19. Study background: PBMCs, B-cell-depleted T cells, or T cells provided the cDNA or gDNA that made up the material.

The ends were cut back, 3 bases at V and 0 bases at J, with 12 bases in the middle. From germline, CDR1 is MNHEY and CDR2 SMNVEV (reference sequence). This CDR3 spans 17 amino acids. Sequencing was performed with immunoSEQ multiplex PCR; in TCRdb, only in-frame clones are kept and a portion is missing. The table includes 85,000 or so clones, about 95% detected once. The chain uses TRBV27 and TRBJ2-6, with a tentative D call TRBD1 (6 bases). The TCR originated in a human donor with active COVID-19. The donor label of this sample is uncertain. Sequenced material: peripheral blood. The CDR3 is CASSFRGFTSGANVLTF. The CDR3 nucleotides read TGTGCCAGCAGTTTTAGGGGGTTTACCTCTGGGGCCAACGTCCTGACTTTC.